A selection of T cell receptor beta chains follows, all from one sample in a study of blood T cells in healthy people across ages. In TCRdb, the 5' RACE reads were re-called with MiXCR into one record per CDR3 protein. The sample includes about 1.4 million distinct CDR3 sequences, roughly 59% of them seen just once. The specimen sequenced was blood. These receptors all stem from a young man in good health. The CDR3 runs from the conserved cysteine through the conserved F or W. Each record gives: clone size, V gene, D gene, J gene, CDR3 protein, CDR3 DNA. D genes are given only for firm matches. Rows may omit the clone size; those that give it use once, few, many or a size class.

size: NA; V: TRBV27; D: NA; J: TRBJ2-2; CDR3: CASSYLAFTGELFF; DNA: TGTGCCAGCAGTTATCTTGCCTTCACCGGGGAGCTGTTTTTT
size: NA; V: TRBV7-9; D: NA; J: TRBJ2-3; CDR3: CASSLGGLLGQNTQYF; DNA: TGTGCCAGCAGCTTAGGAGGACTCCTTGGGCAAAATACGCAGTATTTT
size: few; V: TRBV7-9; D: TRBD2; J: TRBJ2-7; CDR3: CASSLVSGVTYEQYF; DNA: TGTGCCAGCAGCTTAGTAAGCGGGGTCACCTACGAGCAGTACTTC
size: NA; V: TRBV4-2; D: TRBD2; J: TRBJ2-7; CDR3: CASSHRLAGDYEQYF; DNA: TGTGCCAGCAGCCACAGGTTAGCGGGAGACTACGAGCAGTACTTC
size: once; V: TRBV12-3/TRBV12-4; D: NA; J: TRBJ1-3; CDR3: CASSQTTGSDSGNTIYF; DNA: TGTGCCAGCAGTCAAACGACAGGATCCGACTCTGGAAACACCATATATTTT
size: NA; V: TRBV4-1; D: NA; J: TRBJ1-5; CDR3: CASSQFQGRGYSNQPQHF; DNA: TGCGCCAGCAGCCAATTCCAGGGGCGCGGGTATAGCAATCAGCCCCAGCATTTT
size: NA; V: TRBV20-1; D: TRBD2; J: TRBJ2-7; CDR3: CSANHYQGLVGGYEQYF; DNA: TGCAGTGCCAACCACTATCAAGGACTAGTCGGCGGCTACGAGCAGTACTTC
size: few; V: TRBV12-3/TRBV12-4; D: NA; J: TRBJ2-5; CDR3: CASSPSEKKTQYF; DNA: TGTGCCAGCAGCCCTAGTGAAAAGAAGACCCAGTACTTC
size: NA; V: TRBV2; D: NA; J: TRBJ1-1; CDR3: CASRRQDYAGAFF; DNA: TGTGCCAGCAGACGACAGGACTACGCCGGGGCTTTCTTT
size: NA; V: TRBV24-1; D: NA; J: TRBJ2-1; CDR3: CATSDLDPTSDDEQFF; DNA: TGTGCCACCAGTGATTTAGACCCTACTAGTGACGATGAGCAGTTCTTC
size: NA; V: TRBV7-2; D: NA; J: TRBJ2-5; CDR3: CASSVNPGSHQYF; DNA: TGTGCCAGCAGCGTAAACCCGGGTTCACACCAGTACTTC
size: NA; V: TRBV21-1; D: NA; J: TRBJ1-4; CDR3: CASSKVPPGDNEKLFF; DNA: TGTGCCAGCAGCAAAGTGCCCCCGGGGGACAATGAAAAACTGTTTTTT
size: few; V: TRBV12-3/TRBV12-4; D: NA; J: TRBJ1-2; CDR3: CASTPGGNYGYTF; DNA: TGTGCCAGCACCCCCGGGGGGAACTATGGCTACACCTTC
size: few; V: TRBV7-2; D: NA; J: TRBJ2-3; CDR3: CASSTVANRQYF; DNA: TGTGCCAGCAGCACAGTAGCGAACAGGCAGTATTTT
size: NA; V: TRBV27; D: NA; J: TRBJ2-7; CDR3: CASSRASRTDEQYF; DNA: TGTGCCAGCAGTAGGGCCTCCAGGACGGACGAGCAGTACTTC
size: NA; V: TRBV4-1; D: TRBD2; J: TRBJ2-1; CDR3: CASSQDPQLAEQFF; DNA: TGCGCCAGCAGCCAAGATCCCCAACTAGCGGAGCAGTTCTTC
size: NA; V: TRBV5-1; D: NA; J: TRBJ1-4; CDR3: CASSSSTNEKLFF; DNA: TGCGCCAGCAGCAGCTCAACTAATGAAAAACTGTTTTTT
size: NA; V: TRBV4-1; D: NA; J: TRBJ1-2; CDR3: CASSQEVEWARHYGYTF; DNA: TGCGCCAGCAGCCAAGAGGTGGAGTGGGCCAGGCACTATGGCTACACCTTC
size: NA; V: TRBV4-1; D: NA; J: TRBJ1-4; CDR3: CASRLRTATNEKLFF; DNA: TGCGCCAGCAGATTAAGGACAGCAACTAATGAAAAACTGTTTTTT
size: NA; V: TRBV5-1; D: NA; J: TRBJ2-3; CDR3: CASSPGLPRATDTQYF; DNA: TGCGCCAGCAGCCCTGGGCTCCCTCGGGCGACAGATACGCAGTATTTT
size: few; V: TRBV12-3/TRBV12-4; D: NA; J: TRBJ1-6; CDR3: CASSPRTPYNSPLHF; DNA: TGTGCCAGCAGTCCTAGGACACCTTATAATTCACCCCTCCACTTT
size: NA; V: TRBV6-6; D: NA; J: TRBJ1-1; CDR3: CASSYSFLERMNTEAFF; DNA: TGTGCCAGCAGTTACTCGTTCTTGGAACGGATGAACACTGAAGCTTTCTTT
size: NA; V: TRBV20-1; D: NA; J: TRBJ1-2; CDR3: CSARDSGYTF; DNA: TGCAGTGCTAGAGACAGCGGCTACACCTTC